This T cell receptor (beta chain) was identified in a study of blood T cell repertoires in COVID-19. Study overall: Sources were T cells, B-cell-depleted T cells, or PBMCs; the material itself was cDNA or gDNA.

Authors' analysis steps: It was from reference gene primer amplification that nucleated cell counts were estimated. Profiling relied on immunoSEQ multiplex PCR, and the TCRdb table lists in-frame clones only, not all of them. Clone size and the V and J calls come from that table; the DNA yielded D and trimming. The sample comprises 200,000 to 250,000 clones, 70% to 90% of which are singletons, and 2.1% rests with the top ten. J lost 6 bases, V lost 5 bases, and 14 bases had no gene match. Germline V CDR1 and CDR2: SGHVS, FQNEAQ. This CDR3 is 17 amino acids long. Sequenced: peripheral blood. The chain links TRBV7-8 to TRBJ2-1, with TRBD1 matching 9 bases. The clonotype was recovered from a woman aged 40 to 55 who had recovered from COVID-19. The CDR3 protein is CASSRRPGQGEGNEQFF. The CDR3 DNA reads as TGTGCCAGCAGCCGCCGCCCGGGACAGGGAGAAGGCAATGAGCAGTTCTTC. Full variable domain (remainder filled in from reference TRBV7-8 and TRBJ2-1): GAGVSQSPRYKVAKRGQDVALRCDPISGHVSLFWYQQALGQGPEFLTYFQNEAQLDKSGLPSDRFFAERPEGSVSTLKIQRTQQEDSAVYLCASSRRPGQGEGNEQFFGPGTRLTVL.